A selection of T cell receptor beta chains follows, all from one sample in a study of OX40 agonist ivuxolimab in advanced cancers. Produced via immunoSEQ multiplex PCR; TCRdb's table is partial and in-frame only. The sample records about 56,000 clones, around 82% being singletons. The sequenced sample was CD4+ or CD8+ T cells sorted from blood, obtained in a trial of the OX40 agonist ivuxolimab. These receptors were collected from an adult with an advanced solid tumor such as melanoma, head and neck, liver or kidney cancer. The CDR3 runs from the conserved cysteine through the conserved F or W. The D gene is left open where the match is weak. A row's size may be missing; if present it is once, few, many or a size class.

v_call	j_call	d_call	clone_size	cdr3_aa	cdr3_nt
TRBV6-5	TRBJ1-4	-	once	CASSLTTTNEKLFF	TGTGCCAGCAGCTTAACAACAACTAATGAAAAACTGTTTTTT
TRBV27	TRBJ2-2	TRBD2	-	CASRTGLAGTNTGELFF	TGTGCCAGCAGGACTGGACTAGCGGGCACGAACACCGGGGAGCTGTTTTTT
TRBV6-5	TRBJ1-1	-	-	CASSFGTGQTFF	TGTGCCAGCAGTTTTGGTACAGGGCAAACTTTCTTT
TRBV19	TRBJ2-2	TRBD2	-	CASSSPLAGAGELFF	TGTGCCAGTAGTTCCCCGCTAGCGGGGGCCGGGGAGCTGTTTTTT
TRBV19	TRBJ1-5	-	once	CASSIPPTGGNQPQHF	TGTGCCAGTAGTATCCCCCCGACGGGGGGAAATCAGCCCCAGCATTTT
TRBV5-1	TRBJ2-5	-	few	CASSLGLGETQYF	TGCGCCAGCAGCTTGGGCCTGGGGGAGACCCAGTACTTC
TRBV30	TRBJ2-6	TRBD1	-	CAWYRDRGRRGANVLTF	TGTGCCTGGTACCGGGACAGGGGGCGTCGAGGGGCCAACGTCCTGACTTTC
TRBV4-1	TRBJ1-4	-	-	CASSLRIGVATNEKLFF	TGCGCCAGCAGCCTAAGGATCGGAGTAGCAACTAATGAAAAACTGTTTTTT
TRBV29-1	TRBJ2-3	TRBD2	-	CSVASGGGGQYF	TGCAGCGTCGCCAGCGGGGGCGGTGGGCAGTATTTT
TRBV5-1	TRBJ1-4	TRBD1	-	CASSVRGSTNEELFF	TGCGCCAGCAGCGTCAGGGGGTCAACTAATGAAGAACTGTTTTTT
TRBV13	TRBJ1-4	-	-	CASSSGTRGNEKLFF	TGTGCCAGCAGCTCGGGGACGAGGGGGAACGAAAAACTGTTTTTT
TRBV7-9	TRBJ2-6	-	-	CASSLGNSGANVLTF	TGTGCCAGCAGCTTAGGGAACTCTGGGGCCAACGTCCTGACTTTC
TRBV6-5	TRBJ1-6	-	-	CASSYSTPYNSPLHF	TGTGCCAGCAGTTACTCGACGCCCTATAATTCACCCCTCCACTTT
TRBV19	TRBJ2-2	-	-	CASSIEGPVSGELFF	TGTGCCAGTAGTATAGAAGGCCCGGTGTCGGGGGAGCTGTTTTTT
TRBV15	TRBJ1-1	-	-	CATSRDTALRGAFF	TGTGCCACCAGCAGAGATACGGCTCTGAGGGGGGCTTTCTTT
TRBV27	TRBJ1-6	-	-	CASSSIDGANSPLHF	TGTGCCAGCAGTTCTATTGACGGGGCTAATTCACCCCTCCACTTT
TRBV2	TRBJ2-2	TRBD1	-	CASTKQGADTGELFF	TGTGCCAGCACTAAACAGGGGGCGGACACCGGGGAGCTGTTTTTT
TRBV5-1	TRBJ2-2	-	-	CASSLQGNGELFF	TGCGCCAGCAGCTTGCAGGGGAACGGGGAGCTGTTTTTT
TRBV9	TRBJ2-7	-	-	CASSVSGKNYEQYF	TGTGCCAGCAGCGTATCCGGTAAAAACTACGAGCAGTACTTC
TRBV14	TRBJ1-1	TRBD1	-	CASTPLRQGNTEAFF	TGTGCCAGCACTCCGTTGCGACAGGGGAACACTGAAGCTTTCTTT
TRBV2	TRBJ2-5	-	-	CASSGAGRTYQETQYF	TGTGCCAGCAGTGGTGCAGGGAGGACTTATCAAGAGACCCAGTACTTC
TRBV7-2	TRBJ1-3	-	once	CASSLDGQPLGTIYF	TGTGCCAGCAGCTTAGATGGGCAGCCATTAGGTACCATATATTTT
TRBV29-1	TRBJ1-1	-	few	CSLSRLNTEAFF	TGCAGCCTTTCCCGGCTGAACACTGAAGCTTTCTTT
TRBV2	TRBJ1-2	-	-	CASSESHSNYGYTF	TGTGCCAGCAGTGAATCGCACAGTAACTATGGCTACACCTTC
TRBV7-2	TRBJ1-3	-	-	CASSLQTGSGNTIYF	TGTGCCAGCAGCTTACAGACCGGCAGCGGAAACACCATATATTTT
TRBV6-1	TRBJ1-2	-	-	CASSEQGFSNYGYTF	TGTGCCAGCAGTGAACAGGGCTTTAGTAACTATGGCTACACCTTC
TRBV7-9	TRBJ1-2	-	-	CASSLAGRYGYTF	TGTGCCAGCAGCTTAGCAGGGAGGTATGGCTACACCTTC
TRBV6-4	TRBJ1-5	-	-	CASSEGKLNQPQHF	TGTGCCAGCAGTGAAGGAAAACTGAATCAGCCCCAGCATTTT
TRBV2	TRBJ1-5	-	-	CASSQGQSNQPQHF	TGTGCCAGCAGTCAAGGACAAAGCAATCAGCCCCAGCATTTT
TRBV28	TRBJ2-1	TRBD2	-	CASGRVYNEQFF	TGTGCCTCAGGGAGGGTGTACAATGAGCAGTTCTTC
TRBV18	TRBJ2-1	TRBD1	-	CASSPYQGASSYNEQFF	TGTGCCAGCTCACCATACCAGGGGGCAAGCTCCTACAATGAGCAGTTCTTC
TRBV2	TRBJ2-2	-	-	CASGTETGELFF	TGTGCCAGCGGGACTGAGACCGGGGAGCTGTTTTTT
TRBV28	TRBJ2-7	TRBD2	-	CASSLWSSGGHEQYF	TGTGCCAGCAGTTTATGGTCCAGCGGGGGCCACGAGCAGTACTTC
TRBV7-2	TRBJ2-2	-	-	CASSANRVLTGELFF	TGTGCCAGCAGCGCCAACCGGGTCCTAACCGGGGAGCTGTTTTTT
TRBV28	TRBJ1-1	-	-	CASTARQGRTEAFF	TGTGCCAGCACCGCGCGGCAGGGCAGGACTGAAGCTTTCTTT
TRBV11-3	TRBJ2-2	TRBD2	-	CASSFSGANTGELFF	TGTGCCAGCAGCTTTAGCGGGGCGAACACCGGGGAGCTGTTTTTT
TRBV4-3	TRBJ2-5	TRBD2	-	CASSQGAGGEETQYF	TGCGCCAGCAGCCAAGGGGCGGGGGGGGAAGAGACCCAGTACTTC
TRBV11-2	TRBJ1-5	TRBD1	-	CASSLSGQGDQPQHF	TGTGCCAGCAGCTTATCGGGACAGGGTGATCAGCCCCAGCATTTT